This TCR beta chain came from a study of CD8 T cells in Susac syndrome. Germline V gene lookup returns CDR1 LGHDT and CDR2 YNNKEL (reference sequence). The CDR3 totals 16 residues. Between the trimmed V and J ends, which lost 4 bases and 0 bases, there was a span of 13 bases. The authors reverse transcribed roughly 0.5 to 1 ug RNA with random hexamers. The CDR3 of TCR beta was amplified by immunoSEQ multiplex PCR across 54 Vbeta and 13 Jbeta. TCRdb analysed the immunoSEQ multiplex PCR reads with MiXCR anew, one entry per CDR3 protein. The sample lists under 200,000 distinct CDR3 sequences, roughly 95% occurring once. TCR beta sequencing was performed on blood CD8+ and CD4+ T cells. The multiple sclerosis control cohort comprised treatment-naive individuals presenting with stable or active relapsing-remitting disease. Negative isolation yielded the CD8+ and CD4+ T cells, while FACS enriched the TEMRA cells.

Sequencing was done on a sample of CD8+ T cells from PBMCs. The V call is TRBV3-1, the J call TRBJ2-1, with D perhaps matching TRBD2 (6 bases). The source of this sequence is a human donor with multiple sclerosis. This CDR3 reads CASSRGGQASYNEQFF. The DNA of the CDR3 is TGTGCCAGCAGCCGAGGAGGGCAGGCCTCCTACAATGAGCAGTTCTTC.